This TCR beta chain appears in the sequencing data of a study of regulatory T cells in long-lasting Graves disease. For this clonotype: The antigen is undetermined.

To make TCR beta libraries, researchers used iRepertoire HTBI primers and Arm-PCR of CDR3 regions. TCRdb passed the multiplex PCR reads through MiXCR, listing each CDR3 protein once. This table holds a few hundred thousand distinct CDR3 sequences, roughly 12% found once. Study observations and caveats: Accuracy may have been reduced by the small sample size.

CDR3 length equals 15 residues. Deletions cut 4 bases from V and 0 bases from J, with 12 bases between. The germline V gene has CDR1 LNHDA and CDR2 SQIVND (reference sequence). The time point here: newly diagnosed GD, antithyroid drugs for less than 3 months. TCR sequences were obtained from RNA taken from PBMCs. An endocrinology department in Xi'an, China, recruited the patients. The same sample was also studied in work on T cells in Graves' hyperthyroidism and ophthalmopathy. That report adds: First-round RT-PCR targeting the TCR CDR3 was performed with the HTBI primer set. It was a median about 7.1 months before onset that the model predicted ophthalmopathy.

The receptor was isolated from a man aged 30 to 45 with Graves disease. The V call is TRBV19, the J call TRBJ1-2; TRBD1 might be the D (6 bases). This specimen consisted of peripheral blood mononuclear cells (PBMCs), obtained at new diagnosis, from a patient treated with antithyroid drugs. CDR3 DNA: TGTGCCAGTAGTAAGAGGCGGGGGCCTAACTATGGCTACACCTTC. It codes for CASSKRRGPNYGYTF.